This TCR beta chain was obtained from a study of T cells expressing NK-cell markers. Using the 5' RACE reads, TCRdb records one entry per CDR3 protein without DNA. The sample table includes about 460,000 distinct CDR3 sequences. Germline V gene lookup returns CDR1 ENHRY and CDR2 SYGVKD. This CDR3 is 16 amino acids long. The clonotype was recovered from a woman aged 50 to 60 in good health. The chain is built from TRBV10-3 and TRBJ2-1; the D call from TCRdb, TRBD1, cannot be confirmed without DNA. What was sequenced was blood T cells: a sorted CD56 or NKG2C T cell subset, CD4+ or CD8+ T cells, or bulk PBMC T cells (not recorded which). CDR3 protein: CAIRRTDRGRDNEQFF.